The entry below describes one TCR beta chain. This CDR3 is built from 15 residues. Germline-derived CDR1 and CDR2 are SGDLS and YYNGEE. V lost 0 bases to trimming and J lost 2 bases, with 8 bases between them. In the original analysis: Estimation of nucleated cell counts relied on the amplification of reference gene primers. Measured with immunoSEQ multiplex PCR; TCRdb has only the in-frame clones, and not every one. V and J calls and clone size are copied from that table; D and trimming were computed from the DNA. There are over 400,000 clones in the sample; roughly nine tenths occur only once, and 7.8% lies in the top ten. This sample was included in a study of blood T cell repertoires in COVID-19. Study-level background: The origin of the acute and convalescent COVID-19 samples was the United States, Italy and Spain.

Those enrolled in Seattle joined during active infection and were followed longitudinally afterward. V gene TRBV9 combines with J gene TRBJ1-4; D gene uncertain. The sample was peripheral blood. The sequence was obtained from a woman aged 50 to 60 with COVID-19, enrolled during active disease. CDR3 in amino acids: CASSVGGYTNEKLFF. CDR3 sequence (DNA): TGTGCCAGCAGCGTAGGAGGCTACACTAATGAAAAACTGTTTTTT.